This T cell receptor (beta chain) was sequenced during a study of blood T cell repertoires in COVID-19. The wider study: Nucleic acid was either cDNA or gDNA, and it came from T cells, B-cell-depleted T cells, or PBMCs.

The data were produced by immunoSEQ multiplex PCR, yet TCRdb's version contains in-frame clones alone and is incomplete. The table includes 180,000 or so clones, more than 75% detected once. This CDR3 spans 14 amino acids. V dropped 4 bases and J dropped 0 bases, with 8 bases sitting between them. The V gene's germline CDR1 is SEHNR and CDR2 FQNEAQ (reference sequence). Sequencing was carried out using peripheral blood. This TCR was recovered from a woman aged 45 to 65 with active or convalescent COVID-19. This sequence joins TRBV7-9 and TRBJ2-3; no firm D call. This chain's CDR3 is CASSSMISTDTQYF. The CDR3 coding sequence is TGTGCCAGCAGCTCTATGATTAGCACAGATACGCAGTATTTT.